This T cell receptor beta chain is drawn from a study of cytomegalovirus exposure and HLA in healthy donors. Study-wide results and caveats: A previous analysis found most TCR beta V segments productive roughly 90% or roughly 30% of the time. Some TCR beta chains (more than 150 of them) were listed as cytomegalovirus-associated. The Asian-associated ancestry cluster reportedly had fewer N-insertions than the roughly 670-donor mean in a later analysis. Per published reports, the classifier diagnosed cytomegalovirus status with high specificity and sensitivity.

Trimming pared 2 bases from V and 7 bases from J, leaving 16 bases between. The CDR3 totals 14 residues. Germline CDR1 SGHRS, CDR2 YFSETQ. The PCR used 60 Vbeta and 13 Jbeta primers. Sequenced by immunoSEQ multiplex PCR; TCRdb stores in-frame clones only, minus some. The sample is made up of 100,000 to 150,000 clones, and the top ten hold over 1.5% of it. As for this clone: What it binds is not known.

The sample taken for sequencing was PBMCs. The chain carries TRBV5-1 and TRBJ2-7; D might be TRBD1 (5 bases). The clonotype originates from a man younger than 35 in good health and CMV-seronegative. The CDR3 DNA follows: TGCGCCAGCAGCTTAAGCAGGGTAGGTGGGGAGCAGTACTTC. Protein product: CASSLSRVGGEQYF.